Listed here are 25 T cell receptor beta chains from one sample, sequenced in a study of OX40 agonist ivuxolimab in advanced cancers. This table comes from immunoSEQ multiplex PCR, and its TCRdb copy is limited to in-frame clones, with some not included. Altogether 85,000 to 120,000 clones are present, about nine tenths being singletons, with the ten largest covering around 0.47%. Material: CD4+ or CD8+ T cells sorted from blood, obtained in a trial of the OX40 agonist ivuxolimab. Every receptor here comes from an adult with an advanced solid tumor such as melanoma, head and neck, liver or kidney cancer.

The CDR3 bases are TGTGCCAGCAGTTCCCCAGGGTTGAACACTGAAGCTTTCTTT. Protein sequence: CASSSPGLNTEAFF. This chain joins TRBV27 and TRBJ1-1; TRBD1 might be the D (5 bases). This CDR3 spans 14 amino acids. Trimming removed 4 bases from V and 0 bases from J, with 9 bases in between. Germline CDR1 MNHEY, CDR2 SMNVEV (reference sequence).

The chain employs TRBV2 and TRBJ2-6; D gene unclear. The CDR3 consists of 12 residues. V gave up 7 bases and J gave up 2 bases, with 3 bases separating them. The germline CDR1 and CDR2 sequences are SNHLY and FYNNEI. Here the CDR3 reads CASTPGANVLTF. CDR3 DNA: TGTGCCAGCACTCCTGGGGCCAACGTCCTGACTTTC.

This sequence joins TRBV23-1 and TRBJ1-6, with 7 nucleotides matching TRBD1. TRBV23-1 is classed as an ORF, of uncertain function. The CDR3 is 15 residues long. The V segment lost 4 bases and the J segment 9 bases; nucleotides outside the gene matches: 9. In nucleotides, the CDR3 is TGCGCCAGCAGTCCGACAGGGAGAAGGGGTTCACCCCTCCACTTT. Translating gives CASSPTGRRGSPLHF.

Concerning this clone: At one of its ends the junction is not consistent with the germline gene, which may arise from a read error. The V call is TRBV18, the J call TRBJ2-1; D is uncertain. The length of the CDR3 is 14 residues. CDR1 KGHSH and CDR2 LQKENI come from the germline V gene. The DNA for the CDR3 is TGTGCCAGCTCCCCACCGGCCAGCGTCGATGAGCAGTTCTTC. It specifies CASSPPASVDEQFF.

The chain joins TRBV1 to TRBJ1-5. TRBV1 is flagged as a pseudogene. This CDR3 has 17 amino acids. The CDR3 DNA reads TGCACCAGCAGCCAGGGAGGGAGGAGAGGTAGCGATCAGCCCCAGCATTTT. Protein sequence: CTSSQGGRRGSDQPQHF.

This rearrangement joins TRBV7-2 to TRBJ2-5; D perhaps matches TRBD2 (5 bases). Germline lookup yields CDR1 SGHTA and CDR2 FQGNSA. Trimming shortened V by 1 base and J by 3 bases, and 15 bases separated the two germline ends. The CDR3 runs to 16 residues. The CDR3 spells CASSLDSGLTKETQYF. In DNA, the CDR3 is TGTGCCAGCAGCTTAGATTCAGGACTGACTAAAGAGACCCAGTACTTC.

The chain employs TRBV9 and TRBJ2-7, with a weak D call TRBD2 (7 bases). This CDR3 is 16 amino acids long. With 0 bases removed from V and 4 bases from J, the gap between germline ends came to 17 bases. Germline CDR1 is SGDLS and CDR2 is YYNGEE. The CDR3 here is CASSVDGGAVAYEQYF. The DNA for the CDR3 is TGTGCCAGCAGCGTAGATGGGGGGGCGGTGGCATACGAGCAGTACTTC.

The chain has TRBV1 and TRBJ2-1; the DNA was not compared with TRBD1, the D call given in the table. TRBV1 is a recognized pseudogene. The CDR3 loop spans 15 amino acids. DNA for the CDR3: TGCACCAGCAGCCCTCACACAGGATACTACAATGAGCAGTTCTTC. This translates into CTSSPHTGYYNEQFF.

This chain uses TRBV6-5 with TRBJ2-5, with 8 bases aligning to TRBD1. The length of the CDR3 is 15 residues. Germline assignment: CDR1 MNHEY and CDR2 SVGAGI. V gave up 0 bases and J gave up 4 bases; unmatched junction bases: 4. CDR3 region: CASSYSPDRAETQYF. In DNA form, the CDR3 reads TGTGCCAGCAGTTACTCTCCGGACAGGGCAGAGACCCAGTACTTC.

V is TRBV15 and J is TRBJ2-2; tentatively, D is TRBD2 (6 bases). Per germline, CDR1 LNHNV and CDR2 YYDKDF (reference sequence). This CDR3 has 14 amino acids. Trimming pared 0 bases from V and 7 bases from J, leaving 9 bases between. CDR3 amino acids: CATSRESGVGELFF. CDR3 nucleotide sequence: TGTGCCACCAGCAGAGAGTCGGGGGTCGGGGAGCTGTTTTTT.

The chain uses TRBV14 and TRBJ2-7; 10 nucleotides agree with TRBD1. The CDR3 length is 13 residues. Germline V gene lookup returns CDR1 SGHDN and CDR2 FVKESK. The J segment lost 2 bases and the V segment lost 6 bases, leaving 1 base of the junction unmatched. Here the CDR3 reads CASRGQGTYEQYF. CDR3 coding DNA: TGTGCCAGCAGGGGACAGGGGACCTACGAGCAGTACTTC.

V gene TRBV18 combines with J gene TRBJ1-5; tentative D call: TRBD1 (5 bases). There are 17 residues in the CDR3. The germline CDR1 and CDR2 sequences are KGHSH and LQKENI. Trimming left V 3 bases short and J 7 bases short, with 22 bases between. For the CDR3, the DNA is TGTGCCAGCTCACCGGGTGGAACAAGGGACCGTAGACAGCCCCAGCATTTT. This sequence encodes CASSPGGTRDRRQPQHF.

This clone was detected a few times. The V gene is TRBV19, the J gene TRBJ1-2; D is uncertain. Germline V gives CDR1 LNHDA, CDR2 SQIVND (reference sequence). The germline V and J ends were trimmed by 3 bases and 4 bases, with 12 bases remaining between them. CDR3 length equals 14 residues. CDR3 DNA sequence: TGTGCCAGTAGTATGTCATCTCCACGCTATGGCTACACCTTC. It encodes CASSMSSPRYGYTF.

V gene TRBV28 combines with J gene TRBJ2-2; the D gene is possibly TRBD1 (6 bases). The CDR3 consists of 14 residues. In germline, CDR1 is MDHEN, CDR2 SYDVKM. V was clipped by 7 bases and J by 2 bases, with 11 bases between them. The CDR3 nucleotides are TGTGCCAGCACCTCGGGACAAAACACCGGGGAGCTGTTTTTT. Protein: CASTSGQNTGELFF.

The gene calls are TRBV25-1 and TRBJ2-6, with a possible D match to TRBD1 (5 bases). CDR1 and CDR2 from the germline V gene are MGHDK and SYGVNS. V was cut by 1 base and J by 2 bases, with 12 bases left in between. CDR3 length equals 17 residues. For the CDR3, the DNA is TGTGCCAGCAGTGAATCAGGGTCCCCAACTGGGGCCAACGTCCTGACTTTC. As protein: CASSESGSPTGANVLTF.

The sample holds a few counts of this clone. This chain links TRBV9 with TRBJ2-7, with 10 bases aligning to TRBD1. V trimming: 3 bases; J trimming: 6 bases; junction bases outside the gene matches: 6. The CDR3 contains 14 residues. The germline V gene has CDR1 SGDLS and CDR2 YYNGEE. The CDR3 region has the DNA TGTGCCAGCAGCGCGGGGACAGGGGAGCTCGAGCAGTACTTC. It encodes CASSAGTGELEQYF.

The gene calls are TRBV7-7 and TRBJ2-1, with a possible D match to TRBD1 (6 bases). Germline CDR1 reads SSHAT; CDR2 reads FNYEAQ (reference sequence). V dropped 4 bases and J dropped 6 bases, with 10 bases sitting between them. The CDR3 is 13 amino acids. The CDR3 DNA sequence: TGTGCCAGCAGCTCCGGACAGATCAATGAGCAGTTCTTC. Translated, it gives CASSSGQINEQFF.

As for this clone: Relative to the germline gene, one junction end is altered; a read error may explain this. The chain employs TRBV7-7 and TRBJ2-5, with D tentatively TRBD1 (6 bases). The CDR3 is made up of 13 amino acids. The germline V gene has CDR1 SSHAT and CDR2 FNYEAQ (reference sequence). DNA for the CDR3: TGTGCTAGCAGCCCAAACAGGGTAGAGACCCAGTACTTC. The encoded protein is CASSPNRVETQYF. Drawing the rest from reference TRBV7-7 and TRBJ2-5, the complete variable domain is GAGVSQSPRYKVTKRGQDVTLRCDPISSHATLYWYQQALGQGPEFLTYFNYEAQPDKSGLPSDRFSAERPEGSISTLTIQRTEQRDSAMYRCASSPNRVETQYFGPGTRLLVL.

The CDR3 nucleotides are TGTGCCATCAGTGAGGAGACTCCCTATGGCTACACCTTC. This sequence encodes CAISEETPYGYTF. J is TRBJ1-2 and V is TRBV10-3, with unresolved D. This CDR3 is 13 amino acids long. Germline CDR1 and CDR2: ENHRY and SYGVKD. Between the trimmed V and J ends, which lost 2 bases and 4 bases, there was a span of 8 bases.

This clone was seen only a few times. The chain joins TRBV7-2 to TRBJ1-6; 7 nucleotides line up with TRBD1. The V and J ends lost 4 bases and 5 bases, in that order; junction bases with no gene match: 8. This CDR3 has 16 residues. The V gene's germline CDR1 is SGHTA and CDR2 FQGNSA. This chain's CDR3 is CASSSNPQGNNSPLHF. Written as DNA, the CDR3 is TGTGCCAGCAGCTCGAACCCACAGGGGAATAATTCACCCCTCCACTTT.

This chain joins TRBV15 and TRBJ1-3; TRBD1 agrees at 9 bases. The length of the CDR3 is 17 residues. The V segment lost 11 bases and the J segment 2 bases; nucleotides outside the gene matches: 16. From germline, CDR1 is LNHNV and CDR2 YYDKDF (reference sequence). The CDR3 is CAAIGQGNLPAGNTIYF. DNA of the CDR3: TGTGCCGCCATTGGACAGGGGAATTTACCTGCTGGAAACACCATATATTTT.

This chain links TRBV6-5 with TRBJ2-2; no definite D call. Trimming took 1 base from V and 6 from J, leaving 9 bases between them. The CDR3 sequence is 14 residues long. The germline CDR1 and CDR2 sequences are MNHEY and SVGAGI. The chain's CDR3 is CASSYWARAGELFF. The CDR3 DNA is TGTGCCAGCAGTTACTGGGCTCGGGCCGGGGAGCTGTTTTTT.

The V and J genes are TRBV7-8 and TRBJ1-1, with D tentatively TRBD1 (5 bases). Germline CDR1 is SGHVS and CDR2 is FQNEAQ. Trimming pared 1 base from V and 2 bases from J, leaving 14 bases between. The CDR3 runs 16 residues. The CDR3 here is CASSLVGFGANTEAFF. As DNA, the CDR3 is TGTGCCAGCAGCTTAGTGGGCTTCGGGGCCAACACTGAAGCTTTCTTT.

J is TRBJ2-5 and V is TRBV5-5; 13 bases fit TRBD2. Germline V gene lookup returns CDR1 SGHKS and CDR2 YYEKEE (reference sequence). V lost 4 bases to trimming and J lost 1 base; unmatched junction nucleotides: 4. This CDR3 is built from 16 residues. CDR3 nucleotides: TGTGCCAGCAGCGGTGGGACTAGCGGGGCCCAAGAGACCCAGTACTTC. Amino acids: CASSGGTSGAQETQYF.

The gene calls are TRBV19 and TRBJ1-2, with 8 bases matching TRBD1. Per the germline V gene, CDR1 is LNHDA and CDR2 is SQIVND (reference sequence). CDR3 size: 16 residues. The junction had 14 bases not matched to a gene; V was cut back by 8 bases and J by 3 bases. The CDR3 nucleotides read TGTGCCAGTTGCCCGGGACAGGCAAGAGGGGACTATGGCTACACCTTC. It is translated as CASCPGQARGDYGYTF. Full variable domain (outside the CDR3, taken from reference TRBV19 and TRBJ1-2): DGGITQSPKYLFRKEGQNVTLSCEQNLNHDAMYWYRQDPGQGLRLIYYSQIVNDFQKGDIAEGYSVSREKKESFPLTVTSAQKNPTAFYLCASCPGQARGDYGYTFGSGTRLTVV.